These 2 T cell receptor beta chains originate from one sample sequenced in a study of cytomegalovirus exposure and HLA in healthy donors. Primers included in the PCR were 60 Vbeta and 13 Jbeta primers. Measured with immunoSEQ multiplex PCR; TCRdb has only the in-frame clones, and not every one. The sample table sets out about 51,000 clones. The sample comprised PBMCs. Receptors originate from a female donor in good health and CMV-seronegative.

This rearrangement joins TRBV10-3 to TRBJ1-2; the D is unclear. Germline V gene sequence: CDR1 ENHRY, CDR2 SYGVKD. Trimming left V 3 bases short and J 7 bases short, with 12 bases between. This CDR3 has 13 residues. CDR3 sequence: CAISEQSVLGYTF. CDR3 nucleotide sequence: TGTGCCATCAGTGAACAGTCCGTGCTTGGCTACACCTTC.

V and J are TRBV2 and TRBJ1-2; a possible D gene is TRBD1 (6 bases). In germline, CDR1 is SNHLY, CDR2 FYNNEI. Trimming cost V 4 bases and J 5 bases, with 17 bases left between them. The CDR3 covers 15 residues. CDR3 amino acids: CASSASTGPTYGYTF. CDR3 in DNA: TGTGCCAGCAGTGCCTCGACAGGTCCGACTTATGGCTACACCTTC.